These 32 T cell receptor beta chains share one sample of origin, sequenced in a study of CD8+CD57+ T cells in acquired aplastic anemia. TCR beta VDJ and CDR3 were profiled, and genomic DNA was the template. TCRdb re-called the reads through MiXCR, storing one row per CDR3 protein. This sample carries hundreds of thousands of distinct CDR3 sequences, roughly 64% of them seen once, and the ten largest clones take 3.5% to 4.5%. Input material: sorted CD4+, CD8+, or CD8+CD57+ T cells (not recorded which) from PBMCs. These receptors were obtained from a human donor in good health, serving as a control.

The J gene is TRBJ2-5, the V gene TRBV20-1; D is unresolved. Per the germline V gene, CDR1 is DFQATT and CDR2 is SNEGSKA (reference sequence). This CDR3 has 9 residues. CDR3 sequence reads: CSAQETQYF. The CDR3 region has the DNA TGCAGCGCCCAAGAGACCCAGTACTTC.

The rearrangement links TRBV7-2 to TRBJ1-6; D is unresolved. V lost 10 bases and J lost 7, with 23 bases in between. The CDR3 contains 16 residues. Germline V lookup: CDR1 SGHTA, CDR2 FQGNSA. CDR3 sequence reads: CATEKIAWVANSPLHF. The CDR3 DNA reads TGTGCCACCGAGAAAATAGCGTGGGTTGCCAATTCACCCCTCCACTTT. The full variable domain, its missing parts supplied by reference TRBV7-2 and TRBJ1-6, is GAGVSQSPSNKVTEKGKDVELRCDPISGHTALYWYRQSLGQGLEFLIYFQGNSAPDKSGLPSDRFSAERTGGSVSTLTIQRTQQEDSAVYLCATEKIAWVANSPLHFGNGTRLTVT.

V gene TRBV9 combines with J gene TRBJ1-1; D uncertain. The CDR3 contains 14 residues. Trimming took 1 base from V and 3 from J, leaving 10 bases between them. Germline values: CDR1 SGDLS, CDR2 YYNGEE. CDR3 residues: CASSVPSRDTEAFF. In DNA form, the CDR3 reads TGTGCCAGCAGCGTACCAAGCAGAGACACTGAAGCTTTCTTT.

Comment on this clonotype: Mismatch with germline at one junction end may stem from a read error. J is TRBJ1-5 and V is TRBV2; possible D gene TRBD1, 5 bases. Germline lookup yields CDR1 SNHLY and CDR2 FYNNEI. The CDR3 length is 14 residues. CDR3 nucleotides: TGTGCCAGCACCCTCTCGGGGCCCCATGAGACCCAGCATTTC. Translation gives CASTLSGPHETQHF.

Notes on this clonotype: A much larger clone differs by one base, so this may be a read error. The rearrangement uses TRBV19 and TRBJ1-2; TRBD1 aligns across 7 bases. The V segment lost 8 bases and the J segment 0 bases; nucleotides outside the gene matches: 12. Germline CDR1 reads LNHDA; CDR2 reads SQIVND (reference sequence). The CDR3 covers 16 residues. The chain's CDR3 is CASASPGTAANYGYTF. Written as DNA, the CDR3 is TGTGCCAGTGCATCGCCCGGGACAGCAGCTAACTATGGCTACACCTTC.

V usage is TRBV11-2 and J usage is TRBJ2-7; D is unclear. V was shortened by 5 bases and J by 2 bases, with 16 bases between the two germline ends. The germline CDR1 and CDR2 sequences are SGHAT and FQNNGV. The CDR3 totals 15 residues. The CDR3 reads CASSQIILGTYEQYF. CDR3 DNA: TGTGCCAGCAGCCAAATTATCCTCGGAACCTACGAGCAGTACTTC.

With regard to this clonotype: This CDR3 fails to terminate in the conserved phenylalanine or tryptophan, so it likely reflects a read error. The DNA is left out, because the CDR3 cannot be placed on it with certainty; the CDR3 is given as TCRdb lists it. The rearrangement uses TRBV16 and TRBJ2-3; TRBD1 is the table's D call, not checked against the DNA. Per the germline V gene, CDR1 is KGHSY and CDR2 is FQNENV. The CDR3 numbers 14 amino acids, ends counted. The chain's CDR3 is CASSPGGTRSSYNY.

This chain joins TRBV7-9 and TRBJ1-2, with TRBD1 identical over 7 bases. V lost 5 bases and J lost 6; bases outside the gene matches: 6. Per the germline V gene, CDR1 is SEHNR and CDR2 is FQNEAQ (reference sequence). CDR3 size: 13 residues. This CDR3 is CASSLGQAHGYTF. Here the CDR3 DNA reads TGTGCCAGCAGCCTAGGACAGGCTCATGGCTACACCTTC.

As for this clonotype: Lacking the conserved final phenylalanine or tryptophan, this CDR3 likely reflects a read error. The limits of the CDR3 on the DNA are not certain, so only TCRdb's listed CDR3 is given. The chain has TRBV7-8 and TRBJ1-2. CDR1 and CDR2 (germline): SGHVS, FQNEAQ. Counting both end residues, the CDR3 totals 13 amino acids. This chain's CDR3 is CASSLTGNYSSPL.

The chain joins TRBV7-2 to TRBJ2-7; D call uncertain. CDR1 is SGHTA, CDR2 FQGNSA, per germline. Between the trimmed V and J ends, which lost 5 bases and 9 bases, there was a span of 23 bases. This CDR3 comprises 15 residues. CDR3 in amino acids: CASSVEAGGNYPQYF. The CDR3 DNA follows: TGTGCCAGCAGCGTCGAGGCAGGCGGCAACTACCCGCAGTACTTC.

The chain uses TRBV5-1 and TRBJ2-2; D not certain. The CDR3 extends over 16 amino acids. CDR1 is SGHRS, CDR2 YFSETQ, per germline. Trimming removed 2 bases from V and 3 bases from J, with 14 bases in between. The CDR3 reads CASSFTVNTDTGELFF. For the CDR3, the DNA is TGCGCCAGCAGCTTTACAGTGAACACTGACACCGGGGAGCTGTTTTTT. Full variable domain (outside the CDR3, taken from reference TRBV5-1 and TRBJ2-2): KAGVTQTPRYLIKTRGQQVTLSCSPISGHRSVSWYQQTPGQGLQFLFEYFSETQRNKGNFPGRFSGRQFSNSRSEMNVSTLELGDSALYLCASSFTVNTDTGELFFGEGSRLTVL.

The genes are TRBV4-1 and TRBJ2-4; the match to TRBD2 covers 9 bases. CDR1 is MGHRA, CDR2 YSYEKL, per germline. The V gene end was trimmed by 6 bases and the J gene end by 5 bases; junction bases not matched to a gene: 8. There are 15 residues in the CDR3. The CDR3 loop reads CASSRILAGENIQYF. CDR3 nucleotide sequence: TGCGCCAGCAGTCGGATTTTAGCGGGGGAAAACATTCAGTACTTC.

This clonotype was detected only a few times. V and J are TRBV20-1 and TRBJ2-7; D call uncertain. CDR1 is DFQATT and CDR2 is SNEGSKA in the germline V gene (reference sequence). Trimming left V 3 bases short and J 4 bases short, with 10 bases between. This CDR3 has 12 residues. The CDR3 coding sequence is TGCAGTGCTAGGGACCAATCTTACGAGCAGTACTTC. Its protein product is CSARDQSYEQYF.

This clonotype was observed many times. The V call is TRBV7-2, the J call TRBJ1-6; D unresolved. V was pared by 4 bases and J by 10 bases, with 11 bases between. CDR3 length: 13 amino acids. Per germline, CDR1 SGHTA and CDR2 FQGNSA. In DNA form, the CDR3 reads TGTGCCAGCAGCTCGGGAACCCCCTCACCCCTCCACTTT. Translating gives CASSSGTPSPLHF. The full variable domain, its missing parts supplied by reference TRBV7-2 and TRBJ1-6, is GAGVSQSPSNKVTEKGKDVELRCDPISGHTALYWYRQSLGQGLEFLIYFQGNSAPDKSGLPSDRFSAERTGGSVSTLTIQRTQQEDSAVYLCASSSGTPSPLHFGNGTRLTVT.

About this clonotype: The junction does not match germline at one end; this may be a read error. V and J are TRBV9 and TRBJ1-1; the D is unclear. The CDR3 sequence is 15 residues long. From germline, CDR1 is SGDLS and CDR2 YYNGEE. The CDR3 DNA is TGTGCCAGCAGCGCCGAGTACTACTCAAACACTAAAGCTTTCTTT. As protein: CASSAEYYSNTKAFF.

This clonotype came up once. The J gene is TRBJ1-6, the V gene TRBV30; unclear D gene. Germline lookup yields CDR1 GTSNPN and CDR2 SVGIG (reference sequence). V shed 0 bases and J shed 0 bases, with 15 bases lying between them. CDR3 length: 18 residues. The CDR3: CAWSVSVLWDSYNSPLHF. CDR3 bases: TGTGCCTGGAGTGTATCAGTGCTCTGGGACTCCTATAATTCACCCCTCCACTTT. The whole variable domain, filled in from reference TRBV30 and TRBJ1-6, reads SQTIHQWPATLVQPVGSPLSLECTVEGTSNPNLYWYRQAAGRGLQLLFYSVGIGQISSEVPQNLSASRPQDRQFILSSKKLLLSDSGFYLCAWSVSVLWDSYNSPLHFGNGTRLTVT.

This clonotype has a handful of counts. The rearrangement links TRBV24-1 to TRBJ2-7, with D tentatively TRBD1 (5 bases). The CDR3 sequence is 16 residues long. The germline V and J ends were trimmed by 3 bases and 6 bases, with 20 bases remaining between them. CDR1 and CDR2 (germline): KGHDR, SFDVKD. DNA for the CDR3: TGTGCCACCAGTGATGGTCCGGCCAGGGTAATTAGCGAGCAGTACTTC. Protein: CATSDGPARVISEQYF.

CDR3 loop: CSASGGNNQLFF. In DNA, the CDR3 is TGCAGTGCTAGTGGCGGCAACAATCAGCTGTTTTTT. The gene calls are TRBV20-1 and TRBJ1-4; the D is unclear. Deletions cut 3 bases from V and 14 bases from J, with 16 bases between. The V gene's germline CDR1 is DFQATT and CDR2 SNEGSKA (reference sequence). CDR3 length: 12 amino acids.

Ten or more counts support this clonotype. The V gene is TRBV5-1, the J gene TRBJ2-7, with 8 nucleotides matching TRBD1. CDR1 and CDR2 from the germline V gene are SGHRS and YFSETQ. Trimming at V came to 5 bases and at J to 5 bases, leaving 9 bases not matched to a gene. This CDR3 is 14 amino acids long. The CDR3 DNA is TGCGCCAGCAGACCTCAGGGGGCGCAGAACGAGCAGTACTTC. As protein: CASRPQGAQNEQYF.

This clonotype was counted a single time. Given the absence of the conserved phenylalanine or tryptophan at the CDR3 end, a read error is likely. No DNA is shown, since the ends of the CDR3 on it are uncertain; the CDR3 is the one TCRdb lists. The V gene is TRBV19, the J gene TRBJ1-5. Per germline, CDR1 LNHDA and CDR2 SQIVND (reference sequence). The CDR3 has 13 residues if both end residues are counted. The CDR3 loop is CASKGLPNQDPQL.

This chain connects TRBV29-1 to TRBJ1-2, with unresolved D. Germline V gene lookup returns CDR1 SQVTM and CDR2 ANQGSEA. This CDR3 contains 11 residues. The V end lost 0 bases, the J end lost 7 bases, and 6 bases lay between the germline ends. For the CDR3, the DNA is TGCAGCGTTGAAGAGCCGCTTGGCTACACCTTC. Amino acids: CSVEEPLGYTF.

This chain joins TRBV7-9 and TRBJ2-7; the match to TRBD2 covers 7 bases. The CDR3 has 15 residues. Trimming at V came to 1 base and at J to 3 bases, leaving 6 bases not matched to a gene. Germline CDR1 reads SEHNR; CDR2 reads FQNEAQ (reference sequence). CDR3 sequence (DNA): TGTGCCAGCAGCTTAGGTGGGGCGGGAGTCTACGAGCAGTACGTC. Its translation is CASSLGGAGVYEQYV.

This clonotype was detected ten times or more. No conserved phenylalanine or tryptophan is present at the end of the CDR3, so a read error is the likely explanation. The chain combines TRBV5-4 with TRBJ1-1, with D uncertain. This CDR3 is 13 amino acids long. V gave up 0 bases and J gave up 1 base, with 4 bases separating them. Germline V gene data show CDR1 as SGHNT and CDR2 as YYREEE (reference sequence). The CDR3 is CASSLEGNTEAFL. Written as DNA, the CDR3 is TGTGCCAGCAGCTTGGAGGGGAACACTGAAGCTTTCCTT.

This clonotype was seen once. The DNA of the CDR3 is TGTGCCAGCGGGCTTAGCAATCAGCCCCAGCATTTT. Its translation is CASGLSNQPQHF. This chain connects TRBV6-6 to TRBJ1-5, with D unresolved. The CDR3 totals 12 residues. CDR1 is MNHNY, CDR2 SVGAGI, per germline (reference sequence). The V gene lost 8 bases and the J gene lost 0 bases, with 5 bases spanning the gap.

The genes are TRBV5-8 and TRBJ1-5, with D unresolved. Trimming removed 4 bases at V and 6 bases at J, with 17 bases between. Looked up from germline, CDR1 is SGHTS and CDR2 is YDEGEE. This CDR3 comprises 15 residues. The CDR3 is CASSDQGVGCQPQHF. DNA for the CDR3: TGTGCCAGCAGCGATCAAGGAGTGGGATGTCAGCCCCAGCATTTT.

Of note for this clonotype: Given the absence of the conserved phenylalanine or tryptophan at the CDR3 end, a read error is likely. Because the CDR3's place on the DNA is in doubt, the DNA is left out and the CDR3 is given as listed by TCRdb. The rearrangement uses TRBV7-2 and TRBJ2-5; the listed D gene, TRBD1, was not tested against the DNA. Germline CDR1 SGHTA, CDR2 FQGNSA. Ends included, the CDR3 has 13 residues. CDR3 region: CASSQDREETRYS.

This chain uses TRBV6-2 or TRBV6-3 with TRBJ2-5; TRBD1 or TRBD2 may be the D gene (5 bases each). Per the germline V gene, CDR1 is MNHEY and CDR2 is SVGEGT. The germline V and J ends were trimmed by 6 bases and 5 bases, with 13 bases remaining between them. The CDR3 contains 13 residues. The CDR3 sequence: CASRFEGKETQYF. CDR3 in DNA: TGTGCCAGCAGGTTCGAGGGGAAGGAGACCCAGTACTTC.

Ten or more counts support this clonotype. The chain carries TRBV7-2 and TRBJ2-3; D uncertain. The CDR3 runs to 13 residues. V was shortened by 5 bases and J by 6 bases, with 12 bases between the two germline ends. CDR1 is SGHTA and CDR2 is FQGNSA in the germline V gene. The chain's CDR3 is CASSPPGRDTQYF. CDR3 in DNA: TGTGCCAGCAGCCCCCCCGGGCGGGATACGCAGTATTTT.

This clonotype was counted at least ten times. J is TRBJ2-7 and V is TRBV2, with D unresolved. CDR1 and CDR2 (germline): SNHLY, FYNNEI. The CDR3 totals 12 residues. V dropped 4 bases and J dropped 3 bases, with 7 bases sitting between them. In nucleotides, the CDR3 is TGTGCCAGCAGTGGCCGTCTCTACGAGCAGTACTTC. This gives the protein CASSGRLYEQYF.

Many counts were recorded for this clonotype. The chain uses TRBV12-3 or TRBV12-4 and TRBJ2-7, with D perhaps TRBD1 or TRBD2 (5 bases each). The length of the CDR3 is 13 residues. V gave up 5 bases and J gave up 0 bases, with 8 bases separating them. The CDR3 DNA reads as TGTGCCAGCAGTACAGGAGGCTCCTACGAGCAGTACTTC. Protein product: CASSTGGSYEQYF.

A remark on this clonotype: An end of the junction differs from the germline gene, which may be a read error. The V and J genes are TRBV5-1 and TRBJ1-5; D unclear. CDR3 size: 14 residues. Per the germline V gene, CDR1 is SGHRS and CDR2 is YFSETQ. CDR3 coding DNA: TGTGCCAGCAGCTTGTCAGCGTCTGAAGCGCCCCAGCATTTT. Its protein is CASSLSASEAPQHF.

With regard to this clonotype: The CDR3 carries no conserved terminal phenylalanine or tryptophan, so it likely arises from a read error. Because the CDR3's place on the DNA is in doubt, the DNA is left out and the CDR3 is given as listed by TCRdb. The CDR3 protein is CASSFGERRQTGY. The chain joins TRBV7-2 to TRBJ1-2. With termini counted, the CDR3 has 13 amino acids. Germline V gene lookup returns CDR1 SGHTA and CDR2 FQGNSA.